These 6 T cell receptor beta chains share one sample of origin, sequenced in a study of T cells expressing NK-cell markers. TCRdb derives one entry per CDR3 protein from the 5' RACE reads, leaving out DNA. This listing includes 400,000 to 450,000 distinct CDR3 sequences. Sequencing was performed on blood T cells: a sorted CD56 or NKG2C T cell subset, CD4+ or CD8+ T cells, or bulk PBMC T cells (not recorded which). Receptor source: a woman between 18 and 69 years old in good health.

The chain joins TRBV9 to TRBJ2-2; TCRdb's assignment of TRBD2 cannot be checked, as there is no DNA. CDR3 size: 14 residues. Germline loops: CDR1 SGDLS, CDR2 YYNGEE. The CDR3 sequence is CASSVGGGYGELFF.

The J gene is TRBJ2-1, the V gene TRBV6-1. Looked up from germline, CDR1 is MNHNS and CDR2 is SASEGT. This CDR3 has 17 amino acids. CDR3 protein: CASSQGPSWSSYNEQFF.

The chain combines TRBV28 with TRBJ2-7; TCRdb's D call, TRBD1, is unchecked because there is no DNA. The germline CDR1 and CDR2 sequences are MDHEN and SYDVKM. The CDR3 has 11 residues. The CDR3 is CASSWGDEQYF.

The chain carries TRBV6-5 and TRBJ2-5. Germline V gene lookup returns CDR1 MNHEY and CDR2 SVGAGI. The CDR3 spans 12 residues. The CDR3 is CASSYVGETQYF.

This rearrangement joins TRBV6-2 or TRBV6-3 to TRBJ2-1; TCRdb selects TRBD2, and the lack of DNA leaves this call unchecked. The germline V gene has CDR1 MNHEY and CDR2 SVGEGT. CDR3 length: 13 amino acids. The CDR3 loop reads CASSYSASVEQFF.

The chain combines TRBV15 with TRBJ2-5; lacking DNA, the TRBD1 call made by TCRdb goes unchecked. The CDR3 has 17 residues. The germline V gene encodes CDR1 LNHNV and CDR2 YYDKDF (reference sequence). CDR3: CATSRDRGAGPQETQYF.